These 14 T cell receptor beta chains came from one sample sequenced in a study of cytomegalovirus exposure and HLA in healthy donors. This PCR relied on a set of 60 Vbeta primers and 13 Jbeta primers. Some clones are missing from TCRdb's copy, which holds only in-frame ones; the method was immunoSEQ multiplex PCR. The data show roughly 220,000 clones, 55% to 75% seen once. Sequenced input: PBMCs. Receptors were obtained from a man in his forties in good health and CMV-seropositive.

The rearrangement links TRBV15 to TRBJ2-5; 7 bases align to TRBD2. Germline CDR1 LNHNV, CDR2 YYDKDF (reference sequence). V trimming: 0 bases; J trimming: 1 base; junction bases outside the gene matches: 8. The CDR3 contains 17 residues. In DNA, the CDR3 is TGTGCCACCAGCAGAGATTCCAAAGCGGGGCTCCAAGAGACCCAGTACTTC. This translates into CATSRDSKAGLQETQYF.

The chain has TRBV5-5 and TRBJ2-7, with D maybe TRBD2 (5 bases). Germline CDR1 and CDR2: SGHKS and YYEKEE (reference sequence). The V end was cut by 4 bases, the J end by 1 base, with 9 bases between. CDR3 length: 13 residues. The CDR3 DNA reads as TGTGCCAGCAGCCGTGAGCGGTCCTACGAGCAGTACTTC. Translation gives CASSRERSYEQYF.

The chain employs TRBV4-1 and TRBJ2-7; 7 bases map to TRBD1. CDR1 is MGHRA and CDR2 is YSYEKL in the germline V gene. This CDR3 region has 14 residues. The ends lost 7 bases at V and 2 bases at J; junction bases unmatched: 8. CDR3 sequence (DNA): TGCGCCAGCACCCCCGGGACAGATCCCTACGAGCAGTACTTC. It translates to CASTPGTDPYEQYF.

This clone was seen just once. The genes are TRBV7-2 and TRBJ2-7, with 7 bases aligning to TRBD1. CDR1 and CDR2 from the germline V gene are SGHTA and FQGNSA. This CDR3 is built from 14 residues. Trimming cost V 4 bases and J 2 bases; bases outside gene matches: 5. The CDR3 DNA is TGTGCCAGCAGCTCCCGGGACAGTCCCTACGAGCAGTACTTC. Its protein product is CASSSRDSPYEQYF.

This chain joins TRBV5-8 and TRBJ2-3; 9 bases agree with TRBD2. There are 15 residues in the CDR3. CDR1 is SGHTS and CDR2 is YDEGEE in the germline V gene. V lost 0 bases, J lost 5 bases, and 4 bases stayed unmatched. The CDR3 here is CASSLVSGGVDTQYF. CDR3 bases: TGTGCCAGCAGCTTGGTTAGCGGGGGAGTAGATACGCAGTATTTT.

A note on this clone: Mismatch with germline at one junction end may stem from a read error. The sample contains more than one DNA sequence encoding this CDR3. The CDR3 here is CASSRGTGARETQYF. The CDR3 DNA reads as TGTGCCAGCAGCAGAGGGACAGGGGCGAGGGAGACCCAATACTTC. The chain employs TRBV6-5 and TRBJ2-5; TRBD1 aligns across 10 bases. The CDR3 loop spans 15 amino acids. Germline values: CDR1 MNHEY, CDR2 SVGAGI.

The V gene is TRBV6-5, the J gene TRBJ2-7; possibly TRBD2 for D (6 bases). V lost 6 bases and J lost 0, with 15 bases in between. The CDR3 contains 15 residues. The V gene's germline CDR1 is MNHEY and CDR2 SVGAGI. CDR3 in amino acids: CASSPTGRGSYEQYF. The CDR3 DNA reads TGTGCCAGCAGCCCGACCGGGAGAGGCTCCTACGAGCAGTACTTC.

Worth noting for this clone: Different DNA sequences within this sample yield the same CDR3. The chain is built from TRBV11-1 and TRBJ2-7; 8 nucleotides align to TRBD1. V was pared by 4 bases and J by 6 bases, with 2 bases of the junction left unmatched. This CDR3 spans 12 amino acids. CDR1 SGHAT and CDR2 FQDESV come from the germline V gene (reference sequence). CDR3 DNA: TGTGCCAGCAGCTCGGACAGGGCCGAGCAGTACTTC. Translated: CASSSDRAEQYF.

This clone was seen only a few times. This chain uses TRBV9 with TRBJ2-3; a possible D gene is TRBD1 (6 bases). Germline assignment: CDR1 SGDLS and CDR2 YYNGEE. The CDR3 contains 16 residues. V lost 0 bases to trimming and J lost 5 bases, with 16 bases between them. The CDR3 sequence is CASSVEMGASEDTQYF. CDR3 bases: TGTGCCAGCAGCGTAGAAATGGGGGCTTCGGAAGATACGCAGTATTTT. The variable domain in full, with the rest retrieved from reference TRBV9 and TRBJ2-3, is DSGVTQTPKHLITATGQRVTLRCSPRSGDLSVYWYQQSLDQGLQFLIQYYNGEERAKGNILERFSAQQFPDLHSELNLSSLELGDSALYFCASSVEMGASEDTQYFGPGTRLTVL.

This rearrangement joins TRBV7-2 to TRBJ2-1; 9 positions agree with TRBD1. Trimming at V came to 5 bases and at J to 9 bases, leaving 14 bases not matched to a gene. CDR1 is SGHTA and CDR2 is FQGNSA in the germline V gene. This CDR3 region has 16 residues. For the CDR3, the DNA is TGTGCCAGCAGCCGAGCCGGGACAGGGAGTAGGGTTGAGCAGTTCTTC. It codes for CASSRAGTGSRVEQFF.

The chain has TRBV10-1 and TRBJ2-1, with D uncertain. The CDR3 loop spans 13 amino acids. Trimming shortened V by 5 bases and J by 5 bases, and 10 bases separated the two germline ends. The germline V gene encodes CDR1 WNHNN and CDR2 SYGVQD (reference sequence). CDR3 nucleotide sequence: TGCGCCAGCAGTTATACGGTGGACAATGAGCAGTTCTTC. Residues: CASSYTVDNEQFF.

The rearrangement uses TRBV28 and TRBJ1-5; tentatively, D is TRBD1 (5 bases). Germline V lookup: CDR1 MDHEN, CDR2 SYDVKM. V shed 8 bases and J shed 5 bases, with 16 bases lying between them. The CDR3 loop spans 14 amino acids. The CDR3 sequence: CASQYGGGHQPQHF. The DNA for the CDR3 is TGTGCCAGCCAGTACGGGGGAGGGCATCAGCCCCAGCATTTT.

This clone was counted between two and nine times. The rearrangement joins TRBV7-9 to TRBJ2-1; D possibly corresponds to TRBD2 (7 bases). The CDR3 loop spans 16 amino acids. The V end was cut by 7 bases, the J end by 1 base, with 17 bases between. Germline CDR1 and CDR2: SEHNR and FQNEAQ (reference sequence). DNA for the CDR3: TGTGCCAGCAACTCGATGGGGGGGGCTTCCTACAATGAGCAGTTCTTC. It translates to CASNSMGGASYNEQFF.

The rearrangement links TRBV18 to TRBJ1-1; maybe TRBD1 (5 bases). Germline CDR1 reads KGHSH; CDR2 reads LQKENI. Trimming took off 9 bases at V and 1 base at J, with 12 bases between the two ends. The length of the CDR3 is 13 residues. The CDR3 bases are TGTGCCAGTGCCCTGGACAAGAACACTGAAGCTTTCTTT. Translating it yields CASALDKNTEAFF.